This T cell receptor (beta chain) was identified in a study of CD8 T cells in Susac syndrome. As for this clonotype: As yet, its antigen is unknown.

Random hexamers served to reverse transcribe about 0.5 to 1 ug RNA. An immunoSEQ multiplex PCR generated amplified TCR beta CDR3 products spanning 54 Vbeta and 13 Jbeta. TCRdb fed the immunoSEQ multiplex PCR reads into MiXCR, producing one record per CDR3 protein. Here the sample spans 150,000 to 200,000 distinct CDR3 sequences, about 93% being singletons. Germline V gene sequence: CDR1 KGHSH, CDR2 LQKENI. The CDR3 contains 15 residues. V lost 3 bases, J lost 0 bases, and 9 bases lay in between. The study sequenced TCR beta in blood CD8+ and CD4+ T cells. Study-level results: The study admitted that it had a relatively small number of individuals in its TCR sequencing and HLA analysis.

The clonotype comes from a human donor in good health. The V gene is TRBV18, the J gene TRBJ1-5; D ambiguous. The sequencing sample was made of CD4+ T cells from PBMCs. CDR3 sequence reads: CASSPPDRSNQPQHF. In nucleotides, the CDR3 is TGTGCCAGCTCACCTCCAGACCGTAGCAATCAGCCCCAGCATTTT.